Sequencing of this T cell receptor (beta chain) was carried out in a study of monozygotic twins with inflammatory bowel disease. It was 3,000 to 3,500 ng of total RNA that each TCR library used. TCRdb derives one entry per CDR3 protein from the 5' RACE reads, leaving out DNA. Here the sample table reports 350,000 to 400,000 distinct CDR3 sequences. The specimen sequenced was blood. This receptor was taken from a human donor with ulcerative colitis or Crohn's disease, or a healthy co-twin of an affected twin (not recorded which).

CDR3 residues: CATEKMRNRGMQETQYF. The V and J genes are TRBV15 and TRBJ2-5; TCRdb's D call, TRBD1, is unchecked because there is no DNA. This CDR3 spans 17 amino acids. Germline CDR1 is LNHNV and CDR2 is YYDKDF (reference sequence).